A selection of T cell receptor beta chains follows, all from one sample in a study of early T cells in non-severe SARS-CoV-2 infection. One entry per CDR3 protein, called by TCRdb with MiXCR from the 5' RACE reads. This sample has 49,000 or so distinct CDR3 sequences, with around 6% found just once. The input for sequencing was whole blood, taken at baseline. These receptors were collected from an adult who was a healthcare worker with PCR-confirmed SARS-CoV-2 infection or an uninfected control (not recorded which). Each CDR3 is given with its conserved first and last residue. Fields, in order: CDR3 protein, CDR3 DNA, J gene, D gene, V gene, clone size. The D gene is left open where the match is weak. Clone size is given for some rows only: seen once, a few or many times, or a class if the clone is expanded.

CDR3: CASSPPLIAGGPRNTGELFF; DNA: TGTGCCAGTAGCCCCCCCCTCATAGCGGGGGGGCCAAGGAACACCGGGGAGCTGTTTTTT; J: TRBJ2-2; D: TRBD2; V: TRBV19; size: many
CDR3: CASSPEGQNTGELFF; DNA: TGTGCCAGCAGCCCAGAGGGACAGAACACCGGGGAGCTGTTTTTT; J: TRBJ2-2; D: -; V: TRBV4-2; size: few
CDR3: CASSLASGGALSEQYF; DNA: TGTGCCAGCAGTTTAGCAAGCGGGGGGGCCCTCTCTGAGCAGTACTTC; J: TRBJ2-7; D: TRBD2; V: TRBV12-3/TRBV12-4; size: few
CDR3: CASSYPWGAAVLNTGELFF; DNA: TGTGCCAGCAGTTACCCCTGGGGAGCCGCAGTACTGAACACCGGGGAGCTGTTTTTT; J: TRBJ2-2; D: -; V: TRBV6-2/TRBV6-3; size: many
CDR3: CASSTGTSGGRYNEQFF; DNA: TGTGCCAGTAGCACCGGGACTAGCGGGGGCCGTTACAATGAGCAGTTCTTC; J: TRBJ2-1; D: TRBD2; V: TRBV19; size: many
CDR3: CASSEARGTGREQYF; DNA: TGTGCCAGCAGTGAAGCTAGAGGGACAGGTCGCGAGCAGTACTTC; J: TRBJ2-7; D: TRBD1; V: TRBV2; size: many
CDR3: CSAAGGTSDTQYF; DNA: TGCAGCGCCGCAGGGGGCACTTCAGATACGCAGTATTTT; J: TRBJ2-3; D: TRBD1; V: TRBV29-1; size: -
CDR3: CASSRGQGARKLFF; DNA: TGTGCCAGCAGCCGAGGACAGGGGGCTAGGAAACTGTTTTTT; J: TRBJ1-4; D: TRBD1; V: TRBV11-2; size: many
CDR3: CASSNGAPGAKNIQYF; DNA: TGTGCCAGCAGTAACGGGGCTCCGGGAGCCAAAAACATTCAGTACTTC; J: TRBJ2-4; D: -; V: TRBV12-3/TRBV12-4; size: -
CDR3: CASSLQGTMEAFF; DNA: TGTGCCAGCTCACTCCAGGGTACGATGGAAGCTTTCTTT; J: TRBJ1-1; D: -; V: TRBV18; size: few
CDR3: CASSRRTGTLRYEQYF; DNA: TGCGCCAGCAGCCGGAGAACAGGGACTTTACGCTACGAGCAGTACTTC; J: TRBJ2-7; D: -; V: TRBV4-3; size: few
CDR3: CASRPPGTGYYEQYF; DNA: TGTGCCAGCAGGCCCCCCGGGACAGGCTACTACGAGCAGTACTTC; J: TRBJ2-7; D: TRBD1; V: TRBV6-1; size: few
CDR3: CSAEPGQTPGAPLHF; DNA: TGCAGTGCCGAACCGGGACAAACCCCGGGGGCACCCCTCCACTTT; J: TRBJ1-6; D: -; V: TRBV20-1; size: -
CDR3: CASSLQTSGGGYNEQFF; DNA: TGTGCCAGCAGCTTACAGACTAGCGGGGGAGGCTACAATGAGCAGTTCTTC; J: TRBJ2-1; D: TRBD2; V: TRBV7-2; size: -
CDR3: CAWSARVGANEKLFF; DNA: TGTGCCTGGAGTGCCCGGGTTGGGGCTAATGAAAAACTGTTTTTT; J: TRBJ1-4; D: -; V: TRBV30; size: many
CDR3: CASSPSGTGSYGYTF; DNA: TGTGCCAGCTCACCCTCCGGGACAGGATCCTATGGCTACACCTTC; J: TRBJ1-2; D: TRBD1; V: TRBV18; size: many
CDR3: CAWSVVSVFAF; DNA: TGTGCCTGGAGTGTAGTTTCCGTTTTCGCCTTC; J: TRBJ1-2; D: -; V: TRBV30; size: few
CDR3: CASSRSQGANTEAFF; DNA: TGTGCCAGCAGCCGTTCACAGGGGGCAAACACTGAAGCTTTCTTT; J: TRBJ1-1; D: TRBD1; V: TRBV7-8; size: few
CDR3: CASSHDPGLFEQFF; DNA: TGTGCCAGCAGCCATGACCCGGGACTCTTTGAGCAGTTCTTC; J: TRBJ2-1; D: -; V: TRBV3-1; size: many
CDR3: CASSPDRGAIQPQHF; DNA: TGTGCCAGCAGCCCGGACAGAGGGGCAATTCAGCCCCAGCATTTT; J: TRBJ1-5; D: -; V: TRBV7-2; size: many
CDR3: CSAHEWDRVENEQYF; DNA: TGCAGTGCCCACGAGTGGGACAGGGTAGAGAACGAGCAGTACTTC; J: TRBJ2-7; D: TRBD1; V: TRBV20-1; size: -
CDR3: CASSQVLKNTEAFF; DNA: TGTGCCAGCAGCCAAGTCCTGAAGAACACTGAAGCTTTCTTT; J: TRBJ1-1; D: -; V: TRBV3-1; size: -
CDR3: CASSLEYGSGLSGNTIYF; DNA: TGTGCCAGCAGTTTAGAATATGGGTCAGGGCTCTCTGGAAACACCATATATTTT; J: TRBJ1-3; D: -; V: TRBV12-3/TRBV12-4; size: many
CDR3: CASVAGILDEQYF; DNA: TGTGCCAGCGTAGCAGGGATTCTCGACGAGCAGTACTTC; J: TRBJ2-7; D: -; V: TRBV11-2; size: -
CDR3: CAWRDTGAEKLFF; DNA: TGTGCCTGGAGGGATACAGGAGCAGAAAAACTGTTTTTT; J: TRBJ1-4; D: -; V: TRBV30; size: many
CDR3: CAISERAGSYGYTF; DNA: TGTGCCATCAGTGAGAGGGCCGGATCCTATGGCTACACCTTC; J: TRBJ1-2; D: -; V: TRBV10-3; size: many
CDR3: CASSLQSMNTEAFF; DNA: TGCGCCAGCAGCCTACAGAGCATGAACACTGAAGCTTTCTTT; J: TRBJ1-1; D: -; V: TRBV5-1; size: -
CDR3: CASSGVGQGNTEAFF; DNA: TGTGCCAGCAGTGGAGTCGGACAGGGAAACACTGAAGCTTTCTTT; J: TRBJ1-1; D: TRBD1; V: TRBV25-1; size: -
CDR3: CASCSSGGAFSLDTQYF; DNA: TGTGCCAGCTGTTCTAGCGGGGGGGCCTTTAGTCTAGATACGCAGTATTTT; J: TRBJ2-3; D: TRBD2; V: TRBV7-2; size: many
CDR3: CASSYSMASGGEQFF; DNA: TGTGCCAGCAGTTACTCGATGGCTAGCGGGGGGGAGCAGTTCTTC; J: TRBJ2-1; D: TRBD2; V: TRBV6-7; size: few
CDR3: CASSSGRGQLYEQYF; DNA: TGTGCCAGCAGCTCAGGGAGGGGACAGCTCTACGAGCAGTACTTC; J: TRBJ2-7; D: -; V: TRBV7-9; size: many
CDR3: CATRVGAAGTNIQYF; DNA: TGTGCCACCAGGGTGGGAGCCGCCGGGACAAACATTCAGTACTTC; J: TRBJ2-4; D: -; V: TRBV24-1; size: many
CDR3: CASSVGGDSTDTQYF; DNA: TGTGCCAGCAGCGTTGGGGGGGACAGCACAGATACGCAGTATTTT; J: TRBJ2-3; D: TRBD2; V: TRBV9; size: many
CDR3: CASSPKGGMDQPQHF; DNA: TGTGCCAGCAGCCCAAAAGGGGGCATGGATCAGCCCCAGCATTTT; J: TRBJ1-5; D: TRBD1; V: TRBV7-9; size: many
CDR3: CASSSDPPLDSYNEQFF; DNA: TGTGCCAGCAGTTCCGACCCACCCCTGGACAGCTACAATGAGCAGTTCTTC; J: TRBJ2-1; D: -; V: TRBV6-5; size: -
CDR3: CASTPGGINSYEQYF; DNA: TGTGCCAGCACCCCTGGGGGGATCAACTCCTACGAGCAGTACTTC; J: TRBJ2-7; D: -; V: TRBV12-3/TRBV12-4; size: few
CDR3: CASSLGSTDTQYF; DNA: TGTGCCAGCAGCTTGGGAAGCACAGATACGCAGTATTTT; J: TRBJ2-3; D: -; V: TRBV7-2; size: many
CDR3: CASSPASGGGGNSPLHF; DNA: TGTGCCAGCTCGCCCGCCTCCGGTGGGGGTGGGAATTCACCCCTCCACTTT; J: TRBJ1-6; D: -; V: TRBV18; size: many
CDR3: CASSDFSRGQIPGELFF; DNA: TGTGCCAGCAGTGACTTTAGTAGGGGGCAGATCCCCGGGGAGCTGTTTTTT; J: TRBJ2-2; D: TRBD1; V: TRBV6-4; size: many